This T cell receptor beta chain stems from a study of neoadjuvant anti-PD-1 for oral cavity cancer. About the research overall: Patients without progression got a fourth dose around day 43. Notes on the study in general: With a few patients per group, TCR findings need larger cohorts.

Time point described: after neoadjuvant nivolumab, at surgical resection. Patients had HPV-negative, locally advanced oral cavity squamous cell carcinoma. Analysis of PBMCs was direct, with no culture step. The CDR3 is 12 residues long. Germline assignment: CDR1 MDHEN and CDR2 SYDVKM. V was shortened by 7 bases and J by 5 bases, with 11 bases between the two germline ends. For this clone: The antigen remains undetermined.

TCRdb's table, derived via immunoSEQ multiplex PCR, lists solely in-frame clones and lacks some. The sample yields just over 65,000 clones, roughly 84% seen once. This TCR derives from a person aged 40 to 85 with oral cavity squamous cell carcinoma. The chain employs TRBV28 and TRBJ1-2; unclear D gene. Sequences were derived from PBMCs, sampled after nivolumab (anti-PD-1) treatment. CDR3 coding DNA: TGTGCCAGCACCTCCTTGGGGTATGGCTACACCTTC. It codes for CASTSLGYGYTF.